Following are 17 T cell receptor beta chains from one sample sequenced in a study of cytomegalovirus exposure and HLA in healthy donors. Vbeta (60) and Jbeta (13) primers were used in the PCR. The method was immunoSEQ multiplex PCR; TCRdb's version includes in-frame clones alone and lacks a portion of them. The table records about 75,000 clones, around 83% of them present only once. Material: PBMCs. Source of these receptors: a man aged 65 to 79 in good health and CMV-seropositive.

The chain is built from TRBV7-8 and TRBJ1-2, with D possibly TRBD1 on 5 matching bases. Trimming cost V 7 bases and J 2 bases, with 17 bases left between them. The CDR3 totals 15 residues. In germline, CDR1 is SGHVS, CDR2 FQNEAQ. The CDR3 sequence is CASTLGRGLNYGYTF. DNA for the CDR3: TGTGCCAGCACCCTGGGGAGGGGATTAAACTATGGCTACACCTTC.

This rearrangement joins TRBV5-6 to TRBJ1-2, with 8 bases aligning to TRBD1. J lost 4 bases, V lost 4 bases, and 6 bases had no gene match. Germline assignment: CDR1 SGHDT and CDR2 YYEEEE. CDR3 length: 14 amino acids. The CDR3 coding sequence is TGTGCCAGCAGCCAGTCGACAGGGGCCTATGGCTACACCTTC. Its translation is CASSQSTGAYGYTF.

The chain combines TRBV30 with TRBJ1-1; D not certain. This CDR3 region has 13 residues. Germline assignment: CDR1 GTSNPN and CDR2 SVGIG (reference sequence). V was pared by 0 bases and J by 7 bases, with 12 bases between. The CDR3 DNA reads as TGTGCCTGGAGTGTACTTGAGAAGAATGAAGCTTTCTTT. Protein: CAWSVLEKNEAFF. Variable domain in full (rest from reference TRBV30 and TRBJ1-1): SQTIHQWPATLVQPVGSPLSLECTVEGTSNPNLYWYRQAAGRGLQLLFYSVGIGQISSEVPQNLSASRPQDRQFILSSKKLLLSDSGFYLCAWSVLEKNEAFFGQGTRLTVV.

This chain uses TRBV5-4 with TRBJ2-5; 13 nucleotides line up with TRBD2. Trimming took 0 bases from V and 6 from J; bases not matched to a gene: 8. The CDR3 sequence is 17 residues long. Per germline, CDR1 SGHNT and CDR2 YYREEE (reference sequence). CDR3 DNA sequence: TGTGCCAGCAGCTTGGCCGCCGGGACTAGCGGGAAACAGACCCAGTACTTC. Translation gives CASSLAAGTSGKQTQYF.

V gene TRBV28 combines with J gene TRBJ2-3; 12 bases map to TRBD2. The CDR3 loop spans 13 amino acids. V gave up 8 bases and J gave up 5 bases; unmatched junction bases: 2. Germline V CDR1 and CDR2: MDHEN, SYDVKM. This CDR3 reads CASLGLAGDTQYF. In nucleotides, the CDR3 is TGTGCCAGCCTGGGACTAGCGGGAGATACGCAGTATTTT.

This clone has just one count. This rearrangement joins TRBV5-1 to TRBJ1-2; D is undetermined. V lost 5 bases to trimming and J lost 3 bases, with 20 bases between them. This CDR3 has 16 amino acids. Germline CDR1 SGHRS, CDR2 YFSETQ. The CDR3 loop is CASSLFSGVVDYGYTF. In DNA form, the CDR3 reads TGCGCCAGCAGTTTATTCTCTGGAGTCGTAGACTATGGCTACACCTTC. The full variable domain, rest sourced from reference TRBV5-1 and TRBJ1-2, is KAGVTQTPRYLIKTRGQQVTLSCSPISGHRSVSWYQQTPGQGLQFLFEYFSETQRNKGNFPGRFSGRQFSNSRSEMNVSTLELGDSALYLCASSLFSGVVDYGYTFGSGTRLTVV.

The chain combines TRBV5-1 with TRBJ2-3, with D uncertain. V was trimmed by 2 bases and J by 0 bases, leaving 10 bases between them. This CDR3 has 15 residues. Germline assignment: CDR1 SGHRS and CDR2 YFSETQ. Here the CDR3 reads CASSFLGTSTDTQYF. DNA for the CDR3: TGCGCCAGCAGCTTTTTGGGCACTAGCACAGATACGCAGTATTTT.

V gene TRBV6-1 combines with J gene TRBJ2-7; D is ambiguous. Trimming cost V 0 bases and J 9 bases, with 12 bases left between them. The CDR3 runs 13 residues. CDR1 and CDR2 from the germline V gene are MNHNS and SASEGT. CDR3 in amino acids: CASSEAGRWAQYF. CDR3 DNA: TGTGCCAGCAGTGAAGCAGGCAGGTGGGCGCAGTACTTC.

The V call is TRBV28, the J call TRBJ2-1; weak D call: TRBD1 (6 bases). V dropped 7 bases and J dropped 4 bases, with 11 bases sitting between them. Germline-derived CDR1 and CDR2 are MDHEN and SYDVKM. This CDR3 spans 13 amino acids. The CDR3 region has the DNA TGTGCCAGCAAGGGGCAGGGGTACAATGAGCAGTTCTTC. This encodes CASKGQGYNEQFF.

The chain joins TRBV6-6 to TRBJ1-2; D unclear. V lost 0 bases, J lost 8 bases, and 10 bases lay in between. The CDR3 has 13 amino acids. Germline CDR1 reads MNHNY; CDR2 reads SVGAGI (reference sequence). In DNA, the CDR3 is TGTGCCAGCAGTTACTCTGGGCAGGTCGGCTACACCTTC. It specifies CASSYSGQVGYTF.

CDR3 in amino acids: CASSLPTGLGQPQHF. DNA for the CDR3: TGTGCCAGCAGTCTCCCGACAGGGTTGGGTCAGCCCCAGCATTTT. V is TRBV27 and J is TRBJ1-5; 7 bases map to TRBD1. The V segment lost 5 bases and the J segment 6 bases; nucleotides outside the gene matches: 10. Germline V gene data show CDR1 as MNHEY and CDR2 as SMNVEV (reference sequence). The CDR3 totals 15 residues.

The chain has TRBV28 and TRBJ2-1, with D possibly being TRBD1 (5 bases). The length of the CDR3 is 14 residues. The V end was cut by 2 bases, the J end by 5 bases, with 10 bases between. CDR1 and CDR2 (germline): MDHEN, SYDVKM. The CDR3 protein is CASSLPDTDNEQFF. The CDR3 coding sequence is TGTGCCAGCAGTTTACCGGACACCGACAATGAGCAGTTCTTC.

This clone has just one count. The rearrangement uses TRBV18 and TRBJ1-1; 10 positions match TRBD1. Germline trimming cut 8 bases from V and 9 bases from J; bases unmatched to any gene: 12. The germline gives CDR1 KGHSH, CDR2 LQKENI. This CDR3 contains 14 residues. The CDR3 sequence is CASTKAGQGVQAFF. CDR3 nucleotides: TGTGCCAGCACCAAGGCTGGACAGGGGGTACAAGCTTTCTTT.

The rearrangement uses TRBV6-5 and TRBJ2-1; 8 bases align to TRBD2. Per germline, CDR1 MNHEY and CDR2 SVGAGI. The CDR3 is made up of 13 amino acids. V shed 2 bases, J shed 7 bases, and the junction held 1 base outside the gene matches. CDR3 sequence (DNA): TGTGCCAGCAGTTACAGCGGGAGAAATGAGCAGTTCTTC. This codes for CASSYSGRNEQFF.

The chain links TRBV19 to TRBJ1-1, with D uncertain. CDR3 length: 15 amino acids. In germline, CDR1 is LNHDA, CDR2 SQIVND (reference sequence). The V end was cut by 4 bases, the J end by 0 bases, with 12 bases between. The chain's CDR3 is CASSTSGVMNTEAFF. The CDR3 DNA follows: TGTGCCAGTAGTACTAGCGGGGTAATGAACACTGAAGCTTTCTTT.

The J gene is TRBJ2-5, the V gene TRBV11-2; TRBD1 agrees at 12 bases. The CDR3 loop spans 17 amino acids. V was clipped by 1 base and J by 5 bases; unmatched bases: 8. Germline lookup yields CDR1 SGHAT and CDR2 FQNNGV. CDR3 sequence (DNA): TGTGCCAGCAGCTTAGGGGCCGGGACAGGGGGCTGGGAGACCCAGTACTTC. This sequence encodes CASSLGAGTGGWETQYF. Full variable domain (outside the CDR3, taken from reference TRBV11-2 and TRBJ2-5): EAGVAQSPRYKIIEKRQSVAFWCNPISGHATLYWYQQILGQGPKLLIQFQNNGVVDDSQLPKDRFSAERLKGVDSTLKIQPAKLEDSAVYLCASSLGAGTGGWETQYFGPGTRLLVL.

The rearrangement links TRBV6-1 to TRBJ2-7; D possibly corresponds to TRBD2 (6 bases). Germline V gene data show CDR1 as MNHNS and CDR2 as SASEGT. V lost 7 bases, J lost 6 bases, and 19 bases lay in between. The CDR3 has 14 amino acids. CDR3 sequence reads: CASIVGLLPGEQYF. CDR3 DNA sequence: TGTGCCAGCATAGTGGGACTGTTGCCTGGCGAGCAGTACTTC.